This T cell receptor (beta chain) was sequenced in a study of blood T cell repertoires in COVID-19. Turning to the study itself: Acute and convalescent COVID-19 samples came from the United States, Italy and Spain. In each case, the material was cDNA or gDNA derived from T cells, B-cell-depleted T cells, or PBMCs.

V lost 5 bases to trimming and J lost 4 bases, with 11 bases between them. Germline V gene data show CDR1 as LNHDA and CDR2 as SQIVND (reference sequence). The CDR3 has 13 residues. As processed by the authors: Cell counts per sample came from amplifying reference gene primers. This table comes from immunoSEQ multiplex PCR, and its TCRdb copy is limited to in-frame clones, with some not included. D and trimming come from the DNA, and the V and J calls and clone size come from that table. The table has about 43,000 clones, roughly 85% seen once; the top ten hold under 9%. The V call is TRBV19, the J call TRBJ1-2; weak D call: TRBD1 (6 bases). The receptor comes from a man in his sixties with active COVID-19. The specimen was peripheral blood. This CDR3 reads CASSSRDIYGYTF. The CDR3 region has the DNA TGTGCCAGTAGTTCCCGGGACATCTATGGCTACACCTTC.